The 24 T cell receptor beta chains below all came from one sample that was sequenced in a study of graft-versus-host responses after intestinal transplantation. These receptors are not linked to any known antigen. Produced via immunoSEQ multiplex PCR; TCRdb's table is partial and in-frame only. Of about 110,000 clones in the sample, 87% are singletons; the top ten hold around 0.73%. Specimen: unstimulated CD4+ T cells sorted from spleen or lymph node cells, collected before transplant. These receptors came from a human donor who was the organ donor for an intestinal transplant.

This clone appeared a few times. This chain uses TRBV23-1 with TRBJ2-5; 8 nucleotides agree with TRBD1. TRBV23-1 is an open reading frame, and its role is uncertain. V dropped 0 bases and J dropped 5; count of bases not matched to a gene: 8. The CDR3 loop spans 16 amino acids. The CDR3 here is CASSQSYRGVSETQYF. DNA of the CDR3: TGCGCCAGCAGTCAATCGTACAGGGGGGTTTCGGAGACCCAGTACTTC.

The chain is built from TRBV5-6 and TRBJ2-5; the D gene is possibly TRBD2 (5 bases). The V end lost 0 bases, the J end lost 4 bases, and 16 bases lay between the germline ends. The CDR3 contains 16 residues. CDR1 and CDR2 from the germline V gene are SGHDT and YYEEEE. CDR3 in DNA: TGTGCCAGCAGCTTGGAAGAGGGAAGTGGGATAGAGACCCAGTACTTC. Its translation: CASSLEEGSGIETQYF.

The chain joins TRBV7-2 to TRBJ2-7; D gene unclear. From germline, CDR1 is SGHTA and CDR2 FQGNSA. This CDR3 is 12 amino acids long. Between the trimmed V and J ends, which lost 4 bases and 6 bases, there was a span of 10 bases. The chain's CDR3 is CASSSDLTEQYF. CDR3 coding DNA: TGTGCCAGCAGCTCCGACCTCACCGAGCAGTACTTC.

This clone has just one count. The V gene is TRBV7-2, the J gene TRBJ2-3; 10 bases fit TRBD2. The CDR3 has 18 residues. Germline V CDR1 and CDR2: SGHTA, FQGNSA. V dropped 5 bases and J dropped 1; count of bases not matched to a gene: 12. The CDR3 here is CASSTKRMLAGGTDTQYF. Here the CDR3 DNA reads TGTGCCAGCAGCACTAAACGGATGCTAGCGGGGGGCACAGATACGCAGTATTTT.

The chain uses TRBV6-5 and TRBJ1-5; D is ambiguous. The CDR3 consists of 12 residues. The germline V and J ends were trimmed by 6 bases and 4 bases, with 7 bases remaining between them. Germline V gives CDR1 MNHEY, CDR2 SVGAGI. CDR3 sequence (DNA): TGTGCCAGCAGGCAGCTGAATCAGCCCCAGCATTTT. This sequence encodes CASRQLNQPQHF.

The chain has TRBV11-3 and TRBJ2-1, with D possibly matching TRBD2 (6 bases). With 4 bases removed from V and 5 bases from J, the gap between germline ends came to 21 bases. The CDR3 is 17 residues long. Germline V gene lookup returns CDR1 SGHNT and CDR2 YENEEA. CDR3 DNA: TGTGCCAGCAGCTCCCATTCTTTCTCGGGACTCAACAATGAGCAGTTCTTC. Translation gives CASSSHSFSGLNNEQFF.

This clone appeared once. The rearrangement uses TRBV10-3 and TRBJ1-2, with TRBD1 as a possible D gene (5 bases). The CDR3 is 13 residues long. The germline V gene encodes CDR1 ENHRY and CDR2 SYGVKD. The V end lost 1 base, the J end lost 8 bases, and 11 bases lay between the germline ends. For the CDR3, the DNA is TGTGCCATCAGTGAGTTAGGGGTTCGGGGCTACACCTTC. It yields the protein CAISELGVRGYTF.

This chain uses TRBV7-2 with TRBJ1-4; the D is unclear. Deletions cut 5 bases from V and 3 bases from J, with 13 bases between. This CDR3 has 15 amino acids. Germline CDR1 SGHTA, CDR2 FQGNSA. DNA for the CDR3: TGTGCCAGCAGCCAGCAGGCTGAGGCTAATGAAAAACTGTTTTTT. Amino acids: CASSQQAEANEKLFF. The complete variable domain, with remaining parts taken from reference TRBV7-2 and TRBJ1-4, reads GAGVSQSPSNKVTEKGKDVELRCDPISGHTALYWYRQSLGQGLEFLIYFQGNSAPDKSGLPSDRFSAERTGGSVSTLTIQRTQQEDSAVYLCASSQQAEANEKLFFGSGTQLSVL.

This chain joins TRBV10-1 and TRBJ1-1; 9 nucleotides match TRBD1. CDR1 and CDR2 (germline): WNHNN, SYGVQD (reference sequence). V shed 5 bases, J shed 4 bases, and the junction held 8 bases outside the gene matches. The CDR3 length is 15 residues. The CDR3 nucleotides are TGCGCCAGCAGTCCCGGGACAGGGATAGCCACTGAAGCTTTCTTT. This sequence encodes CASSPGTGIATEAFF.

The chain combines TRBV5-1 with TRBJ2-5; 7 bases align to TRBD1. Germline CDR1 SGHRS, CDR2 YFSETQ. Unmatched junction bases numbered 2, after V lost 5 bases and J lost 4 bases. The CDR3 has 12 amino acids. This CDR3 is CASRQGVETQYF. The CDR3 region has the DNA TGCGCCAGCAGGCAGGGGGTAGAGACCCAGTACTTC.

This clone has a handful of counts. Here the CDR3 reads CASSFYSGYNEQFF. For the CDR3, the DNA is TGTGCCAGCAGTTTCTATAGCGGATACAATGAGCAGTTCTTC. V and J are TRBV27 and TRBJ2-1; a weak D match, TRBD2 (6 bases). V was shortened by 3 bases and J by 4 bases, with 10 bases between the two germline ends. CDR1 MNHEY and CDR2 SMNVEV come from the germline V gene (reference sequence). The CDR3 covers 14 residues.

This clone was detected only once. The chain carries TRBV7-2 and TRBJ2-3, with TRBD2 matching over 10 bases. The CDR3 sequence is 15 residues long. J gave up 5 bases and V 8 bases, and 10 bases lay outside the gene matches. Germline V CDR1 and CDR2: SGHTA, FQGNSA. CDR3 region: CASSVGLAGVDTQYF. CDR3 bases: TGTGCCAGCTCGGTCGGCCTAGCGGGAGTAGATACGCAGTATTTT.

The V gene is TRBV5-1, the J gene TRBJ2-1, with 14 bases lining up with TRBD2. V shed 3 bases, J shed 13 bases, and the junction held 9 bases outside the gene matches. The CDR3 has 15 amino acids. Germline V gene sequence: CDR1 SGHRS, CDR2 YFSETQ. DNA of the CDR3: TGCGCCAGCAGCTATCCGGGACTAGCGGGAGTGGAACAGTTCTTC. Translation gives CASSYPGLAGVEQFF.

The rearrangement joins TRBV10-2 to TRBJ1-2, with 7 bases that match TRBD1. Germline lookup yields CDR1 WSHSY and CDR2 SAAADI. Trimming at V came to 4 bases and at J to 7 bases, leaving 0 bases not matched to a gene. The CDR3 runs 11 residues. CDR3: CASSGTGGYTF. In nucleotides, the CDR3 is TGCGCCAGCAGTGGGACAGGTGGCTACACCTTC.

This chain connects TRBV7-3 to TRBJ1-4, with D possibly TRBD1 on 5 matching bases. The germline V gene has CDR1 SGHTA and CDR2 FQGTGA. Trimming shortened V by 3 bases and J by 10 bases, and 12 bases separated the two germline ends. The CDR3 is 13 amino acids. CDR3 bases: TGTGCCAGCAGCTTTACAGAGCAGGGAAAACTGTTTTTT. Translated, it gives CASSFTEQGKLFF.

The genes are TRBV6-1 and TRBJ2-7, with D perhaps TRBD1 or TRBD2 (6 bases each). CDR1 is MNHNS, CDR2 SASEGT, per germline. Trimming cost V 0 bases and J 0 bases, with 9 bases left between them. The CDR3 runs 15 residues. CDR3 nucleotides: TGTGCCAGCAGTGAAGCGTGGGGGGCCTCCTACGAGCAGTACTTC. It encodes CASSEAWGASYEQYF.

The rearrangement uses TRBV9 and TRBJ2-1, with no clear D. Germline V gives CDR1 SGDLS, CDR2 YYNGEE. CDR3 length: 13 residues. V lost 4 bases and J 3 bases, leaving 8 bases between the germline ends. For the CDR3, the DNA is TGTGCCAGCAGCTTCGAGAACTACAATGAGCAGTTCTTC. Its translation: CASSFENYNEQFF.

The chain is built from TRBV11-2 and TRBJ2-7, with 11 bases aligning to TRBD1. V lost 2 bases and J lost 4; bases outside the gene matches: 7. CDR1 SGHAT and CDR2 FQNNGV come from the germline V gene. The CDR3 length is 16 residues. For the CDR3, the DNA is TGTGCCAGCAGCTTACTCCGGGACAGGGGGTTTTACGAGCAGTACTTC. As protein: CASSLLRDRGFYEQYF.

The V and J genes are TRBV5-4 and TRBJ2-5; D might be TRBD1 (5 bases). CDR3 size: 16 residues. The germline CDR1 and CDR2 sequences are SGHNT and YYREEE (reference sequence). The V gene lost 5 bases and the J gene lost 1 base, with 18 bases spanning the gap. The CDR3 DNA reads TGTGCCAGCAGTTCGGACCTAAGGGGAATCCAAGAGACCCAGTACTTC. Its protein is CASSSDLRGIQETQYF.

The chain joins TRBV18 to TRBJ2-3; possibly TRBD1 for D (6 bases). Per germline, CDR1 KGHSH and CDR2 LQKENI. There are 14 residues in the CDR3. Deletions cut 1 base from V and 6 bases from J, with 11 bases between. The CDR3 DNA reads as TGTGCCAGCTCACCACAGGGGGAGAGGGATACGCAGTATTTT. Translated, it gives CASSPQGERDTQYF.

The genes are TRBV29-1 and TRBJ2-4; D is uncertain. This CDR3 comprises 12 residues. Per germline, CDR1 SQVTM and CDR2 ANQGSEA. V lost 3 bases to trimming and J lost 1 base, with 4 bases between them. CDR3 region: CSVEGAKNIQYF. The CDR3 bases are TGCAGCGTTGAGGGCGCCAAAAACATTCAGTACTTC.

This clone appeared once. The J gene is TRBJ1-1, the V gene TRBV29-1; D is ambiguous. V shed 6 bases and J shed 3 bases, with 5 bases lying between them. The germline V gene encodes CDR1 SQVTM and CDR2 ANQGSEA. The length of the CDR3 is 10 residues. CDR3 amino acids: CSVYDTEAFF. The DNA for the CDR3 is TGCAGCGTCTACGACACTGAAGCTTTCTTT.

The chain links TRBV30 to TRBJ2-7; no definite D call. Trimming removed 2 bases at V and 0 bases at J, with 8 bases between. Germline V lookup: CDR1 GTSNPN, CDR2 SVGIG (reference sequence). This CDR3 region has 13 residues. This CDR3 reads CAWSSPNSYEQYF. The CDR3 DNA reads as TGTGCCTGGAGTTCTCCCAACTCCTACGAGCAGTACTTC.

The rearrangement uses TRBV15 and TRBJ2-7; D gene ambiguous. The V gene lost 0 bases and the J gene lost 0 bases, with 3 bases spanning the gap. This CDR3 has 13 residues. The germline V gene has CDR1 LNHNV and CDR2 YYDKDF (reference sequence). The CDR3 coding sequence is TGTGCCACCAGCAGAGACGGCTCCTACGAGCAGTACTTC. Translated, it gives CATSRDGSYEQYF.